These 21 T cell receptor beta chains share one sample of origin, sequenced in a study of regulatory T cells in long-lasting Graves disease. The TCR beta library used iRepertoire HTBI primers with Arm-PCR amplification of CDR3. TCRdb analysed the multiplex PCR reads with MiXCR anew, one entry per CDR3 protein. The table records roughly 560,000 distinct CDR3 sequences, approximately 12% of them present only once. Noted time point: newly diagnosed GD, antithyroid drugs for less than 3 months. TCR sequences were obtained from RNA taken from PBMCs. The data also belong to a second study, concerning T cells in Graves' hyperthyroidism and ophthalmopathy.

The specimen was peripheral blood mononuclear cells (PBMCs), collected at new diagnosis, from a patient treated with antithyroid drugs. The source is a woman aged 25-40 years with Graves disease.

Details on this clonotype: Just one base apart from a much larger clone, this may be a read error. As DNA, the CDR3 is TGTGCCAGCAGCTTACAGGAGGACAGCAAAAACATTCAGTTCTTC. Its protein product is CASSLQEDSKNIQFF. This chain joins TRBV7-2 and TRBJ2-4; the D gene is possibly TRBD1 (6 bases). The better agreement between TRBJ2-1 and the DNA end casts doubt on the J call. This CDR3 region has 15 residues. The germline V gene has CDR1 SGHTA and CDR2 FQGNSA.

The table lists this clonotype with a few counts. The V and J genes are TRBV5-1 and TRBJ1-3, with 10 bases identical to TRBD1. The J segment lost 4 bases and the V segment lost 2 bases, leaving 3 bases of the junction unmatched. The CDR3 is 15 residues long. In germline, CDR1 is SGHRS, CDR2 YFSETQ. The CDR3 nucleotides are TGCGCCAGCAGCTTCGGGACAGGGGCAGGAAACACCATATATTTT. It specifies CASSFGTGAGNTIYF.

This sequence joins TRBV29-1 and TRBJ2-1, with D possibly being TRBD2 (5 bases). The CDR3 contains 13 residues. Per germline, CDR1 SQVTM and CDR2 ANQGSEA. Trimming took 4 bases from V and 9 from J, leaving 16 bases between them. This CDR3 reads CSVVASSNIEQFF. The CDR3 DNA reads TGCAGCGTTGTTGCTAGCTCCAATATTGAGCAGTTCTTC.

This clonotype was seen repeatedly, ten times or more. The chain has TRBV7-2 and TRBJ2-1; D possibly corresponds to TRBD1 (6 bases). Germline lookup yields CDR1 SGHTA and CDR2 FQGNSA. The CDR3 spans 15 residues. Trimming removed 6 bases at V and 7 bases at J, with 19 bases between. This CDR3 is CASRRTGQNKNEQFF. The CDR3, as DNA: TGTGCCAGCAGGCGGACGGGACAAAATAAAAATGAGCAGTTCTTC. The full variable domain, its missing parts supplied by reference TRBV7-2 and TRBJ2-1, is GAGVSQSPSNKVTEKGKDVELRCDPISGHTALYWYRQSLGQGLEFLIYFQGNSAPDKSGLPSDRFSAERTGGSVSTLTIQRTQQEDSAVYLCASRRTGQNKNEQFFGPGTRLTVL.

This sequence joins TRBV19 and TRBJ2-7; TRBD2 agrees at 7 bases. With 4 bases clipped from V and 5 bases from J, the junction kept 11 bases outside the gene matches. The CDR3 is made up of 15 amino acids. Germline CDR1 is LNHDA and CDR2 is SQIVND (reference sequence). CDR3 in amino acids: CASSRTGGSTHEQYF. Here the CDR3 DNA reads TGTGCCAGTAGTAGGACTGGCGGGAGTACCCACGAGCAGTACTTC.

The gene calls are TRBV6-2 or TRBV6-3 and TRBJ1-1; no clear D gene. Germline CDR1 MNHEY, CDR2 SVGEGT. Trimming took 8 bases from V and 4 from J, leaving 17 bases between them. This CDR3 is 14 amino acids long. CDR3 sequence reads: CASDFGRVSTEAFF. The CDR3 DNA follows: TGTGCCAGCGATTTTGGGCGGGTAAGCACTGAAGCTTTCTTT.

This clonotype showed up many times. The V and J genes are TRBV2 and TRBJ2-3, with D perhaps given as TRBD1 or TRBD2 (6 bases each). Trimming removed 7 bases from V and 0 bases from J, with 11 bases in between. This CDR3 is built from 14 residues. Germline V gene data show CDR1 as SNHLY and CDR2 as FYNNEI. DNA for the CDR3: TGTGCCAGCAATGGGGGGCGCAGCACAGATACGCAGTATTTT. It codes for CASNGGRSTDTQYF.

This clonotype was seen many times. CDR3 nucleotide sequence: TGTGCCAGCAGCCTAATGACAGGAGGGTCTGAAGCTTTCTTT. This translates into CASSLMTGGSEAFF. The chain couples TRBV27 to TRBJ1-1, with TRBD1 as a possible D gene (6 bases). This CDR3 is built from 14 residues. V was shortened by 6 bases and J by 6 bases, with 17 bases between the two germline ends. Germline lookup yields CDR1 MNHEY and CDR2 SMNVEV (reference sequence).

This clonotype was seen ten or more times. The chain uses TRBV5-1 and TRBJ2-7; 9 nucleotides agree with TRBD1. This CDR3 is 14 amino acids long. Per germline, CDR1 SGHRS and CDR2 YFSETQ. With V trimmed by 4 bases and J by 7 bases, 9 bases remained unmatched. The CDR3 coding sequence is TGCGCCAGCAGCGATACAGGGGGCGTGGGGGAGCAGTACTTC. Amino acids: CASSDTGGVGEQYF.

This clonotype was counted many times. V is TRBV5-1 and J is TRBJ2-7; TRBD1 agrees at 7 bases. The CDR3 is 15 residues long. The junction had 5 bases not matched to a gene; V was cut back by 2 bases and J by 0 bases. CDR1 is SGHRS and CDR2 is YFSETQ in the germline V gene. CDR3 loop: CASSFLPGGSYEQYF. The CDR3 DNA is TGCGCCAGCAGCTTCCTCCCAGGGGGCTCCTACGAGCAGTACTTC.

This clonotype was counted many times. The chain joins TRBV2 to TRBJ1-1, with D tentatively TRBD1 (6 bases). CDR3 length: 15 residues. Germline assignment: CDR1 SNHLY and CDR2 FYNNEI. The germline V and J ends were trimmed by 1 base and 1 base, with 10 bases remaining between them. The CDR3 coding sequence is TGTGCCAGCAGTGAAGGTGGGGGGCCGAACACTGAAGCTTTCTTT. This gives the protein CASSEGGGPNTEAFF.

This clonotype was found a few times. The chain carries TRBV7-8 and TRBJ1-5, with TRBD1 identical over 7 bases. Germline V gene data show CDR1 as SGHVS and CDR2 as FQNEAQ. The J segment lost 3 bases and the V segment lost 5 bases, leaving 7 bases of the junction unmatched. The CDR3 runs 15 residues. The CDR3 reads CASSPARGVNQPQHF. The CDR3 coding sequence is TGTGCCAGCAGCCCAGCCAGGGGGGTCAATCAGCCCCAGCATTTT.

Turning to this clonotype: A much larger clone differs from this one at a single base, so this may be a read error. V gene TRBV2 combines with J gene TRBJ2-1, with 7 bases lining up with TRBD1. The CDR3 loop spans 17 amino acids. Germline values: CDR1 SNHLY, CDR2 FYNNEI. This CDR3 reads CASSGDGTESSYNEQLF. CDR3 DNA: TGTGCCAGCAGTGGAGATGGGACAGAAAGCTCCTACAATGAGCAGCTCTTC.

This clonotype turned up a few times. The genes are TRBV3-1 and TRBJ1-4; tentative D call: TRBD1 (5 bases). V dropped 4 bases and J dropped 2 bases, with 14 bases sitting between them. CDR3 length: 16 residues. Germline CDR1 is LGHDT and CDR2 is YNNKEL (reference sequence). CDR3 sequence (DNA): TGTGCCAGCAGCCGAGGGACCGGAATGACTAATGAAAAACTGTTTTTT. This encodes CASSRGTGMTNEKLFF.

This clonotype has ten or more counts. The chain combines TRBV7-9 with TRBJ1-2; D perhaps matches TRBD1 (5 bases). Trimming took 3 bases from V and 7 from J, leaving 15 bases between them. From germline, CDR1 is SEHNR and CDR2 FQNEAQ (reference sequence). The CDR3 covers 14 residues. In DNA form, the CDR3 reads TGTGCCAGCAGCTTCGGCCAGGGCCCCTCTGGCTACACCTTC. The encoded protein is CASSFGQGPSGYTF.

This clonotype was detected many times. V and J are TRBV28 and TRBJ1-5, with D perhaps TRBD1 (6 bases). Trimming took off 8 bases at V and 3 bases at J, with 11 bases between the two ends. Germline assignment: CDR1 MDHEN and CDR2 SYDVKM. There are 13 residues in the CDR3. The CDR3 spells CASRDKPNQPQHF. The DNA for the CDR3 is TGTGCCAGCCGGGACAAACCCAATCAGCCCCAGCATTTT.

The chain carries TRBV29-1 and TRBJ2-5; D uncertain. The CDR3 is 17 amino acids. V was clipped by 5 bases and J by 2 bases, with 24 bases between them. Germline V gives CDR1 SQVTM, CDR2 ANQGSEA. DNA for the CDR3: TGCAGCGTTTATCTGGGCGTGGACGCTCAGAGGCAAGAGACCCAGTACTTC. This encodes CSVYLGVDAQRQETQYF.

This clonotype was seen at least ten times. The J gene is TRBJ2-3, the V gene TRBV30; D is possibly TRBD2 (6 bases). The CDR3 length is 15 residues. V was cut by 5 bases and J by 1 base, with 16 bases left in between. Germline V CDR1 and CDR2: GTSNPN, SVGIG (reference sequence). The CDR3 bases are TGTGCCTGGGGTCCGGCGGGACTCCGCACAGATACGCAGTATTTT. The encoded protein is CAWGPAGLRTDTQYF.

Only a few counts were recorded for this clonotype. This chain joins TRBV20-1 and TRBJ1-6; 11 bases map to TRBD1. This CDR3 is 14 amino acids long. Trimming took 6 bases from V and 10 from J; bases not matched to a gene: 8. Germline lookup yields CDR1 DFQATT and CDR2 SNEGSKA (reference sequence). CDR3 nucleotide sequence: TGCAGTGCCACTCCGGGACAGGGGGTCTCACCCCTCCACTTT. Translated: CSATPGQGVSPLHF.

This clonotype came up once. Since a much larger clone is just one base distant, this may be a read error. This is likely a read error, given that the CDR3 carries no conserved phenylalanine or tryptophan at its end. The chain couples TRBV4-3 to TRBJ2-1, with 7 nucleotides matching TRBD1. The closer fit of TRBJ2-5 to the DNA end suggests the J call may be wrong. The CDR3 has 17 amino acids. CDR1 LGHNA and CDR2 YSLEER come from the germline V gene. CDR3 sequence reads: CASSQGRGGHSGETQYS. The CDR3 coding sequence is TGCGCCAGCAGCCAAGGTCGAGGGGGCCACTCCGGGGAGACCCAGTACTCC.

The CDR3 loop is CASRPSPATVYGYTF. In DNA, the CDR3 is TGTGCCAGCAGACCGTCCCCCGCGACAGTCTATGGCTACACCTTC. The chain employs TRBV6-1 and TRBJ1-2; D perhaps matches TRBD1 (5 bases). Germline V gene sequence: CDR1 MNHNS, CDR2 SASEGT. The V end lost 6 bases, the J end lost 4 bases, and 18 bases lay between the germline ends. The CDR3 extends over 15 amino acids.